This entry lists 30 T cell receptor beta chains sequenced from one sample in a study of graft-versus-host responses after intestinal transplantation. Sequencing used immunoSEQ multiplex PCR; TCRdb keeps in-frame clones, though not all of them. The sample yields about 90,000 clones, 90% to 95% seen once. No cognate antigen is known for these TCRs. The input for sequencing was unstimulated CD8+ T cells sorted from spleen or lymph node cells, taken before intestinal transplant. These receptors were taken from a human donor who received an intestinal transplant.

The chain employs TRBV2 and TRBJ1-3; 7 bases agree with TRBD1. This CDR3 region has 18 residues. The ends lost 2 bases at V and 0 bases at J; junction bases unmatched: 10. Germline CDR1 SNHLY, CDR2 FYNNEI. The CDR3 DNA reads as TGTGCCAGCAGTGAAATCGGGCAGGCAGGGGGCTCTGGAAACACCATATATTTT. Protein: CASSEIGQAGGSGNTIYF.

V and J are TRBV4-1 and TRBJ2-7; D gene unclear. The CDR3 contains 14 residues. Looked up from germline, CDR1 is MGHRA and CDR2 is YSYEKL. Trimming stripped 4 bases from V and 2 bases from J, with 12 bases between. CDR3 nucleotides: TGCGCCAGCAGCCCTCGGAACAGAGCCTACGAGCAGTACTTC. Protein: CASSPRNRAYEQYF.

The CDR3 reads CASSPGQASYEQYF. The CDR3 nucleotides read TGTGCCAGCAGTCCAGGACAGGCATCCTACGAGCAGTACTTC. The chain combines TRBV6-5 with TRBJ2-7, with 7 bases lining up with TRBD1. The CDR3 is 14 residues long. Germline V gives CDR1 MNHEY, CDR2 SVGAGI. With 5 bases clipped from V and 1 base from J, the junction kept 5 bases outside the gene matches.

The rearrangement uses TRBV5-1 and TRBJ2-1; D remains unclear. Germline loops: CDR1 SGHRS, CDR2 YFSETQ. This CDR3 contains 13 residues. Trimming shortened V by 2 bases and J by 8 bases, and 11 bases separated the two germline ends. CDR3 sequence reads: CASSFLSPDEQFF. DNA of the CDR3: TGCGCCAGCAGCTTCTTGAGCCCCGATGAGCAGTTCTTC.

This clone was found once. This rearrangement joins TRBV13 to TRBJ1-1; unclear D gene. Germline loops: CDR1 PRHDT, CDR2 FYEKMQ (reference sequence). This CDR3 is 13 amino acids long. Trimming took off 3 bases at V and 7 bases at J, with 12 bases between the two ends. The CDR3 nucleotides are TGTGCCAGCAGCTTCGGGGAGGCCCTTGAAGCTTTCTTT. It specifies CASSFGEALEAFF.

The sample holds one count of this clone. This chain uses TRBV10-3 with TRBJ2-3; 9 positions match TRBD1. From germline, CDR1 is ENHRY and CDR2 SYGVKD. There are 18 residues in the CDR3. V lost 2 bases, J lost 2 bases, and 11 bases stayed unmatched. This CDR3 is CAISENPGTGTVTDTQYF. CDR3 nucleotide sequence: TGTGCCATCAGTGAGAACCCCGGGACAGGGACCGTCACAGATACGCAGTATTTT.

V is TRBV27 and J is TRBJ2-5, with 10 positions matching TRBD2. This CDR3 is 17 amino acids long. V was clipped by 2 bases and J by 3 bases; unmatched bases: 9. Germline CDR1 reads MNHEY; CDR2 reads SMNVEV (reference sequence). CDR3: CASSLEPSGRAKETQYF. The CDR3 DNA reads TGTGCCAGCAGTTTAGAACCCAGCGGGAGGGCTAAAGAGACCCAGTACTTC.

This chain links TRBV4-1 with TRBJ2-7; no reliable D call. The V and J ends lost 1 base and 1 base respectively, with 5 bases between them. This CDR3 has 13 residues. The germline gives CDR1 MGHRA, CDR2 YSYEKL. The CDR3 spells CASSQAQSYEQYF. The CDR3, as DNA: TGCGCCAGCAGCCAAGCTCAGTCCTACGAGCAGTACTTC.

This clone was picked up one time. The chain recombines TRBV4-3 with TRBJ2-7, with D perhaps TRBD1 (5 bases). Germline CDR1 and CDR2: LGHNA and YSLEER. V dropped 4 bases and J dropped 0 bases, with 7 bases sitting between them. This CDR3 region has 13 residues. The CDR3 loop is CASSPRDSYEQYF. As DNA, the CDR3 is TGCGCCAGCAGCCCCAGGGACTCCTACGAGCAGTACTTC.

The rearrangement links TRBV6-1 to TRBJ2-1; TRBD2 aligns across 13 bases. CDR3 size: 15 residues. In germline, CDR1 is MNHNS, CDR2 SASEGT. The junction had 4 bases not matched to a gene; V was cut back by 6 bases and J by 5 bases. The CDR3 spells CASRGLAGAHNEQFF. The CDR3 nucleotides read TGTGCCAGCAGAGGACTAGCGGGAGCGCACAATGAGCAGTTCTTC.

J is TRBJ2-3 and V is TRBV27, with a possible D match to TRBD1 (5 bases). This CDR3 spans 13 amino acids. Trimming removed 6 bases at V and 4 bases at J, with 11 bases between. From germline, CDR1 is MNHEY and CDR2 SMNVEV (reference sequence). The CDR3 is CASRGLGADTQYF. CDR3 in DNA: TGTGCCAGCAGGGGCCTAGGGGCAGATACGCAGTATTTT.

This chain connects TRBV7-3 to TRBJ2-7, with a weak D call TRBD1 (6 bases). Trimming stripped 2 bases from V and 6 bases from J, with 26 bases between. Germline CDR1 SGHTA, CDR2 FQGTGA. The CDR3 covers 18 residues. CDR3 bases: TGTGCCAGCAGCTTACTGGGTGTCAGGGGCGAACTATACTCCGAGCAGTACTTC. This codes for CASSLLGVRGELYSEQYF.

This sequence joins TRBV2 and TRBJ2-1, with 16 positions matching TRBD2. J was trimmed by 4 bases and V by 8 bases; bases with no gene match: 8. This CDR3 is built from 17 residues. The germline CDR1 and CDR2 sequences are SNHLY and FYNNEI. As DNA, the CDR3 is TGTGCCAGCCCGGGGACTAGCGGGAGGGCCGGGTACAATGAGCAGTTCTTC. As protein: CASPGTSGRAGYNEQFF. Full variable domain (missing parts from reference TRBV2 and TRBJ2-1): EPEVTQTPSHQVTQMGQEVILRCVPISNHLYFYWYRQILGQKVEFLVSFYNNEISEKSEIFDDQFSVERPDGSNFTLKIRSTKLEDSAMYFCASPGTSGRAGYNEQFFGPGTRLTVL.

The chain employs TRBV9 and TRBJ2-3, with 8 bases that match TRBD2. The V gene end was trimmed by 6 bases and the J gene end by 6 bases; junction bases not matched to a gene: 9. This CDR3 region has 14 residues. In germline, CDR1 is SGDLS, CDR2 YYNGEE. CDR3: CASTLGRGGDTQYF. CDR3 DNA: TGTGCCAGCACCCTGGGACGGGGGGGGGATACGCAGTATTTT.

The rearrangement joins TRBV7-2 to TRBJ2-3; D may be TRBD1 (5 bases). The V end was cut by 1 base, the J end by 3 bases, with 5 bases between. The CDR3 contains 13 residues. CDR1 is SGHTA, CDR2 FQGNSA, per germline. CDR3 residues: CASSLEGTDTQYF. In DNA, the CDR3 is TGTGCCAGCAGCTTAGAGGGGACAGATACGCAGTATTTT.

V usage is TRBV29-1 and J usage is TRBJ2-3; D not resolved. The CDR3 spans 11 residues. The V end was cut by 6 bases, the J end by 2 bases, with 6 bases between. The germline V gene encodes CDR1 SQVTM and CDR2 ANQGSEA. The chain's CDR3 is CSVRPTDTQYF. CDR3 in DNA: TGCAGCGTGAGGCCCACAGATACGCAGTATTTT.

The rearrangement links TRBV21-1 to TRBJ2-1; the DNA was not compared with TRBD2, the D call given in the table. TRBV21-1 is recorded as a pseudogene. The CDR3 has 13 amino acids. The CDR3 is CASRRTSYNEQFF. CDR3 bases: TGTGCCAGCAGACGGACTTCCTACAATGAGCAGTTCTTC.

This clone was observed a handful of times. The CDR3 sequence: CASSLSTGKAGELFF. The DNA of the CDR3 is TGTGCCAGCAGCTTGTCGACAGGGAAAGCCGGGGAGCTGTTTTTT. This sequence joins TRBV5-4 and TRBJ2-2; 7 positions agree with TRBD1. Germline assignment: CDR1 SGHNT and CDR2 YYREEE (reference sequence). This CDR3 has 15 amino acids. J lost 6 bases, V lost 1 base, and 6 bases had no gene match. Full variable domain (remainder filled in from reference TRBV5-4 and TRBJ2-2): ETGVTQSPTHLIKTRGQQVTLRCSSQSGHNTVSWYQQALGQGPQFIFQYYREEENGRGNFPPRFSGLQFPNYSSELNVNALELDDSALYLCASSLSTGKAGELFFGEGSRLTVL.

This clone was detected only once. CDR3 in DNA: TGTGCCAGCAGTTACTCGAGCGCGATGCCCCAGCATTTT. This translates into CASSYSSAMPQHF. The V and J genes are TRBV6-5 and TRBJ1-5; D remains unclear. The CDR3 runs 13 residues. Trimming cost V 0 bases and J 9 bases, with 9 bases left between them. CDR1 MNHEY and CDR2 SVGAGI come from the germline V gene.

The rearrangement links TRBV7-9 to TRBJ2-7; a weak D match, TRBD1 (6 bases). CDR1 is SEHNR and CDR2 is FQNEAQ in the germline V gene (reference sequence). Trimming removed 1 base from V and 4 bases from J, with 11 bases in between. The CDR3 sequence is 14 residues long. The CDR3 is CASSLVGQEYEQYF. In DNA, the CDR3 is TGTGCCAGCAGCTTAGTGGGACAAGAATACGAGCAGTACTTC.

This rearrangement joins TRBV27 to TRBJ2-1; D is undetermined. CDR1 is MNHEY and CDR2 is SMNVEV in the germline V gene (reference sequence). With 2 bases removed from V and 0 bases from J, the gap between germline ends came to 5 bases. The CDR3 is 14 amino acids. For the CDR3, the DNA is TGTGCCAGCAGTTTAGCGCCCTCCTACAATGAGCAGTTCTTC. Translating it yields CASSLAPSYNEQFF.

The chain uses TRBV5-6 and TRBJ2-1; 9 positions match TRBD1. Germline V CDR1 and CDR2: SGHDT, YYEEEE. The V and J ends lost 3 bases and 0 bases, in that order; junction bases with no gene match: 10. The CDR3 has 18 residues. DNA for the CDR3: TGTGCCAGCAGCTCCGGGGGGACAGGGAGAGGCTCCTACAATGAGCAGTTCTTC. Translated, it gives CASSSGGTGRGSYNEQFF.

Remarks on this clone: Other DNA sequences in this specimen translate into the identical CDR3. CDR3 protein: CAWSRDSSSYNEQFF. The CDR3 DNA reads TGTGCCTGGAGCCGGGACAGCAGCTCCTACAATGAGCAGTTCTTC. V and J are TRBV30 and TRBJ2-1; TRBD1 matches at 7 bases. Trimming at V came to 3 bases and at J to 0 bases, leaving 5 bases not matched to a gene. CDR1 is GTSNPN, CDR2 SVGIG, per germline (reference sequence). The CDR3 is made up of 15 amino acids.

This clone was seen a handful of times. V is TRBV2 and J is TRBJ1-2; 7 nucleotides match TRBD1. Germline V lookup: CDR1 SNHLY, CDR2 FYNNEI. This CDR3 is built from 13 residues. After removal of 8 bases from V and 6 bases from J, the junction contained 9 bases not matched to a gene. The CDR3, as DNA: TGTGCCAGCCTATTGGGACAGCTGGATGGCTACACCTTC. It specifies CASLLGQLDGYTF.

About this clone itself: The same CDR3 arises from other DNA sequences in this sample as well. The rearrangement joins TRBV28 to TRBJ2-7; 10 nucleotides line up with TRBD1. The CDR3 is 14 amino acids. The V and J ends lost 5 bases and 2 bases, in that order; junction bases with no gene match: 3. Germline CDR1 MDHEN, CDR2 SYDVKM. The CDR3 region has the DNA TGTGCCAGCAGTCTGGGACAGGGGACCTACGAGCAGTACTTC. Encoded protein: CASSLGQGTYEQYF.

This chain connects TRBV4-1 to TRBJ2-3; 7 positions agree with TRBD2. CDR3 size: 15 residues. Trimming at V came to 3 bases and at J to 1 base, leaving 4 bases not matched to a gene. Germline V gives CDR1 MGHRA, CDR2 YSYEKL. The CDR3 region is CASSQTSRRTDTQYF. The CDR3 DNA sequence: TGCGCCAGCAGCCAGACTAGCAGGCGCACAGATACGCAGTATTTT.

This chain uses TRBV9 with TRBJ2-7; 8 bases are a match to TRBD1. CDR1 is SGDLS and CDR2 is YYNGEE in the germline V gene. Unmatched junction bases numbered 7, after V lost 3 bases and J lost 5 bases. The CDR3 is 14 residues long. In nucleotides, the CDR3 is TGTGCCAGCAGCGAGACAGGGGCGCTGGACGAGCAGTACTTC. Its protein is CASSETGALDEQYF.

The chain joins TRBV5-1 to TRBJ2-5; TRBD2 might be the D (6 bases). The V end lost 2 bases, the J end lost 5 bases, and 13 bases lay between the germline ends. This CDR3 spans 14 amino acids. Germline CDR1 SGHRS, CDR2 YFSETQ. The CDR3 DNA sequence: TGCGCCAGCAGCTTCGAGCCGCGGGATGAGACCCAGTACTTC. It yields the protein CASSFEPRDETQYF.

This clone was seen just once. The chain is built from TRBV4-1 and TRBJ2-3; D unclear. Germline V gives CDR1 MGHRA, CDR2 YSYEKL. The V gene lost 1 base and the J gene lost 3 bases, with 11 bases spanning the gap. This CDR3 is 15 amino acids long. In nucleotides, the CDR3 is TGCGCCAGCAGCCAAGTGGGTGAACTAACAGATACGCAGTATTTT. It specifies CASSQVGELTDTQYF.

The chain links TRBV19 to TRBJ1-6; D is uncertain. The CDR3 runs to 12 residues. CDR1 and CDR2 from the germline V gene are LNHDA and SQIVND (reference sequence). The V end lost 4 bases, the J end lost 7 bases, and 5 bases lay between the germline ends. As DNA, the CDR3 is TGTGCCAGTAGTAACGGGAATTCACCCCTCCACTTT. This encodes CASSNGNSPLHF.